The 22 T cell receptor beta chains below all came from one sample that was sequenced in a study of CD8 T cells in Susac syndrome (dated 2019 in TCRdb). The library was produced with the immunoSEQ multiplex PCR assay. RNA was extracted using the RNeasy kit, and roughly 0.45 to 1 microgram was reverse transcribed with random hexamers. TCRdb reanalyzed the raw reads on its own, using fastp at Q25 for trimming and MiXCR for clone calling, and kept in-frame beta chains. Every CDR3 protein is listed once, alongside the most common genes and DNA of its rows. This sample gives over 95,000 distinct CDR3 sequences in total; around 90% of them show up just once. About 0.14% of the sample goes to the ten largest clones. The sequencing sample was made of CD4+ T cells from PBMCs. The receptors derive from a human donor in good health.

The chain employs TRBV11-3 and TRBJ2-3, with D unresolved. This CDR3 region has 15 residues. Trimming cost V 4 bases and J 2 bases, with 13 bases left between them. Germline CDR1 is SGHNT and CDR2 is YENEEA. This CDR3 is CASSSDSMNTDTQYF. The CDR3 DNA reads TGTGCCAGCAGCTCCGACTCAATGAACACAGATACGCAGTATTTT.

The chain couples TRBV7-3 to TRBJ2-1; D is unresolved. The CDR3 extends over 13 amino acids. The V end lost 0 bases, the J end lost 2 bases, and 2 bases lay between the germline ends. CDR1 is SGHTA and CDR2 is FQGTGA in the germline V gene. The CDR3 DNA is TGTGCCAGCAGCTTAACCACCTACAATGAGCAGTTCTTC. It codes for CASSLTTYNEQFF.

In nucleotides, the CDR3 is TGTGCCAGCAGCTTAGCTCCTCAGGGGGCCTTTGTTTTATACTTC. Its protein is CASSLAPQGAFVLYF. The chain recombines TRBV7-9 with TRBJ2-7; TRBD1 agrees at 8 bases. This CDR3 is 15 amino acids long. Germline CDR1 is SEHNR and CDR2 is FQNEAQ (reference sequence). V shed 0 bases, J shed 13 bases, and the junction held 14 bases outside the gene matches.

The V and J genes are TRBV12-3 or TRBV12-4 and TRBJ1-1; 10 nucleotides match TRBD1. The trim removed 6 bases at V and 3 bases at J, leaving 4 bases unmatched. CDR3 length: 14 amino acids. CDR3 protein: CASRADRGHTEAFF. The DNA of the CDR3 is TGTGCCAGCAGAGCTGACAGGGGGCACACTGAAGCTTTCTTT.

This chain uses TRBV12-3 or TRBV12-4 with TRBJ2-5; 11 bases match TRBD1. V gave up 3 bases and J gave up 5 bases; unmatched junction bases: 5. This CDR3 contains 15 residues. Here the CDR3 DNA reads TGTGCCAGCAGTTTCGGACAGGGGGCACGCGAGACCCAGTACTTC. Residues: CASSFGQGARETQYF.

The chain couples TRBV19 to TRBJ1-6, with TRBD1 matching 8 bases. There are 15 residues in the CDR3. Germline CDR1 LNHDA, CDR2 SQIVND (reference sequence). V gave up 2 bases and J gave up 5 bases; unmatched junction bases: 2. As DNA, the CDR3 is TGTGCCAGTAGTATACAGGGGGCGGATAATTCACCCCTCCACTTT. Translating it yields CASSIQGADNSPLHF.

The genes are TRBV28 and TRBJ2-7, with D possibly being TRBD1 (5 bases). Germline CDR1 reads MDHEN; CDR2 reads SYDVKM. The CDR3 length is 12 residues. The CDR3 reads CAIGQGSYEQYF. The CDR3 DNA reads as TGTGCGATCGGACAAGGAAGCTACGAGCAGTACTTC.

The V and J genes are TRBV28 and TRBJ1-2; tentatively, D is TRBD1 (5 bases). Trimming shortened V by 4 bases and J by 2 bases, and 11 bases separated the two germline ends. This CDR3 is built from 14 residues. The germline V gene has CDR1 MDHEN and CDR2 SYDVKM. DNA for the CDR3: TGTGCCAGCAGTTCAGGGATCTGGAACTATGGCTACACCTTC. Protein product: CASSSGIWNYGYTF.

The rearrangement links TRBV5-4 to TRBJ2-1; D is unclear. Looked up from germline, CDR1 is SGHNT and CDR2 is YYREEE (reference sequence). The CDR3 is made up of 11 amino acids. The V and J ends lost 4 bases and 4 bases respectively, with 3 bases between them. The CDR3 nucleotides read TGTGCCAGCAGCACATACAATGAGCAGTTCTTC. Protein product: CASSTYNEQFF.

V is TRBV7-2 and J is TRBJ1-1; D is uncertain. Germline CDR1 and CDR2: SGHTA and FQGNSA. CDR3 length: 15 residues. The germline V and J ends were trimmed by 2 bases and 4 bases, with 14 bases remaining between them. The CDR3 coding sequence is TGTGCCAGCAGCTTAAGCGGAGCGGGGTCCACTGAAGCTTTCTTT. Translated: CASSLSGAGSTEAFF.

J is TRBJ1-2 and V is TRBV12-3 or TRBV12-4; tentative D call: TRBD1 (5 bases). With 3 bases removed from V and 3 bases from J, the gap between germline ends came to 11 bases. The CDR3 runs to 14 residues. The CDR3 DNA reads TGTGCCAGCAGTTTGTGGGGGACGGACTATGGCTACACCTTC. This sequence encodes CASSLWGTDYGYTF.

V is TRBV29-1 and J is TRBJ2-2, with 11 bases aligning to TRBD2. J was trimmed by 8 bases and V by 7 bases; bases with no gene match: 9. CDR1 is SQVTM and CDR2 is ANQGSEA in the germline V gene. There are 14 residues in the CDR3. CDR3 region: CSAEGPSGRGELFF. CDR3 bases: TGCAGCGCGGAGGGTCCTAGCGGGAGGGGGGAGCTGTTTTTT.

The V call is TRBV6-2 or TRBV6-3, the J call TRBJ1-2, with D hard to call. This CDR3 contains 15 residues. The V gene's germline CDR1 is MNHEY and CDR2 SVGEGT. V was pared by 6 bases and J by 7 bases, with 21 bases between. Here the CDR3 reads CASRQTTRALSGYTF. The CDR3 DNA reads TGTGCCAGCAGGCAGACGACGAGGGCGCTGAGTGGCTACACCTTC.

This chain connects TRBV5-1 to TRBJ1-1, with TRBD1 matching over 9 bases. The CDR3 extends over 16 amino acids. Germline V gene lookup returns CDR1 SGHRS and CDR2 YFSETQ. V shed 4 bases and J 7 bases; nucleotides not matched to a gene: 14. This chain's CDR3 is CASSILTPGQGGEAFF. CDR3 bases: TGCGCCAGCAGCATTTTGACTCCGGGACAGGGCGGTGAAGCTTTCTTT.

V and J are TRBV2 and TRBJ2-3; D not resolved. The CDR3 loop spans 15 amino acids. Trimming pared 1 base from V and 2 bases from J, leaving 10 bases between. Germline V lookup: CDR1 SNHLY, CDR2 FYNNEI. The CDR3 sequence is CASSEGIGYTDTQYF. For the CDR3, the DNA is TGTGCCAGCAGTGAAGGCATAGGCTACACAGATACGCAGTATTTT. The complete variable domain, with remaining parts taken from reference TRBV2 and TRBJ2-3, reads EPEVTQTPSHQVTQMGQEVILRCVPISNHLYFYWYRQILGQKVEFLVSFYNNEISEKSEIFDDQFSVERPDGSNFTLKIRSTKLEDSAMYFCASSEGIGYTDTQYFGPGTRLTVL.

This clonotype was detected only once. The V and J genes are TRBV20-1 and TRBJ1-5; the match to TRBD1 covers 9 bases. This CDR3 has 14 amino acids. Germline CDR1 reads DFQATT; CDR2 reads SNEGSKA (reference sequence). V dropped 5 bases and J dropped 1; count of bases not matched to a gene: 3. CDR3 region: CSAWTGASNQPQHF. The CDR3 DNA reads as TGCAGTGCTTGGACAGGGGCCAGCAATCAGCCCCAGCATTTT.

The chain carries TRBV20-1 and TRBJ2-7, with 8 bases matching TRBD1. Germline trimming cut 1 base from V and 5 bases from J; bases unmatched to any gene: 7. The germline CDR1 and CDR2 sequences are DFQATT and SNEGSKA (reference sequence). The length of the CDR3 is 14 residues. CDR3 protein: CSARGGQGTDEQYF. The CDR3 DNA reads as TGCAGTGCTAGAGGCGGACAGGGAACGGACGAGCAGTACTTC.

The J gene is TRBJ1-5, the V gene TRBV6-5; D remains unclear. Germline CDR1 MNHEY, CDR2 SVGAGI. This CDR3 is built from 16 residues. Trimming took 0 bases from V and 2 from J, leaving 11 bases between them. The CDR3 region is CASSYSGQLGNQPQHF. In DNA, the CDR3 is TGTGCCAGCAGTTACTCAGGGCAGTTGGGCAATCAGCCCCAGCATTTT.

The V call is TRBV2, the J call TRBJ2-6, with D unresolved. With 4 bases removed from V and 2 bases from J, the gap between germline ends came to 0 bases. From germline, CDR1 is SNHLY and CDR2 FYNNEI. The CDR3 has 12 residues. The CDR3 DNA reads as TGTGCCAGCAGTGCTGGGGCCAACGTCCTGACTTTC. Protein sequence: CASSAGANVLTF.

The gene calls are TRBV29-1 and TRBJ2-2; TRBD1 aligns across 8 bases. Germline V gene data show CDR1 as SQVTM and CDR2 as ANQGSEA. This CDR3 contains 15 residues. The V and J ends lost 5 bases and 1 base, in that order; junction bases with no gene match: 6. CDR3 region: CSVKTGTGNTGELFF. CDR3 bases: TGCAGCGTTAAAACCGGGACAGGGAACACCGGGGAGCTGTTTTTT.

The V gene is TRBV9, the J gene TRBJ1-5; D gene ambiguous. Germline CDR1 is SGDLS and CDR2 is YYNGEE. The CDR3 covers 14 residues. V lost 0 bases, J lost 2 bases, and 6 bases lay in between. In nucleotides, the CDR3 is TGTGCCAGCAGCGTAGGAAGGGGCAATCAGCCCCAGCATTTT. Protein product: CASSVGRGNQPQHF.

V usage is TRBV6-5 and J usage is TRBJ2-1, with a tentative D call TRBD2 (6 bases). This CDR3 is 15 amino acids long. V lost 6 bases and J 3 bases, leaving 15 bases between the germline ends. Germline V lookup: CDR1 MNHEY, CDR2 SVGAGI. CDR3 sequence reads: CASRVGTLGYNEQFF. The CDR3 DNA sequence: TGTGCCAGCAGGGTAGGGACTTTGGGCTACAATGAGCAGTTCTTC.